This passage covers 27 T cell receptor beta chains from one sample sequenced in a study of T cells in Graves' hyperthyroidism and ophthalmopathy. TCR beta CDR3 regions were amplified from RNA transcripts. Researchers ran a first-round RT-PCR on the TCR CDR3 using the HTBI primer set. TCRdb processed the multiplex PCR reads anew with MiXCR; each CDR3 protein has one entry. The sample yields roughly 500,000 distinct CDR3 sequences, about 45% seen once. Material for sequencing was peripheral blood or thyroid tissue (not recorded which). The source of these receptors is an adult woman with Graves' disease, either hyperthyroidism or ophthalmopathy (not recorded which).

The rearrangement uses TRBV7-9 and TRBJ2-7; 7 bases map to TRBD2. CDR1 is SEHNR and CDR2 is FQNEAQ in the germline V gene (reference sequence). The ends lost 0 bases at V and 4 bases at J; junction bases unmatched: 3. The length of the CDR3 is 14 residues. In DNA form, the CDR3 reads TGTGCCAGCAGCTTAGCGGGAGGGATGTACGAGCAGTACTTC. It encodes CASSLAGGMYEQYF. Using reference TRBV7-9 and TRBJ2-7 for the parts outside the CDR3, the full variable domain is DTGVSQNPRHKITKRGQNVTFRCDPISEHNRLYWYRQTLGQGPEFLTYFQNEAQLEKSRLLSDRFSAERPKGSFSTLEIQRTEQGDSAMYLCASSLAGGMYEQYFGPGTRLTVT.

The genes are TRBV4-3 and TRBJ1-2, with TRBD1 identical over 9 bases. V shed 4 bases, J shed 6 bases, and the junction held 6 bases outside the gene matches. Germline V gene data show CDR1 as LGHNA and CDR2 as YSLEER. CDR3 length: 14 residues. DNA for the CDR3: TGCGCCAGCAGCCGGGGGGACAGGGCTGATGGCTACACCTTC. Translated: CASSRGDRADGYTF.

The chain recombines TRBV29-1 with TRBJ2-7, with 8 positions matching TRBD2. Unmatched junction bases numbered 6, after V lost 6 bases and J lost 2 bases. The CDR3 totals 13 residues. Germline CDR1 is SQVTM and CDR2 is ANQGSEA. CDR3 residues: CSVIAGSPYEQYF. The DNA for the CDR3 is TGCAGCGTAATAGCGGGGAGTCCCTACGAGCAGTACTTC.

The CDR3 here is CASSQDRTSGYEQYF. CDR3 bases: TGTGCCAGCAGCCAAGATCGGACTAGCGGGTACGAGCAGTACTTC. V and J are TRBV4-2 and TRBJ2-7; 11 bases are a match to TRBD2. This CDR3 spans 15 amino acids. The trim removed 0 bases at V and 4 bases at J, leaving 2 bases unmatched. Germline-derived CDR1 and CDR2 are LGHNA and YNFKEQ.

This chain uses TRBV7-2 with TRBJ2-5, with D unresolved. Germline CDR1 reads SGHTA; CDR2 reads FQGNSA. Trimming removed 1 base from V and 1 base from J, with 10 bases in between. The CDR3 has 15 amino acids. CDR3 sequence reads: CASSLDRGFQETQYF. The CDR3 bases are TGTGCCAGCAGCTTAGATCGAGGCTTCCAAGAGACCCAGTACTTC.

The genes are TRBV6-5 and TRBJ1-3; no definite D call. V shed 6 bases and J shed 7 bases, with 16 bases lying between them. Germline assignment: CDR1 MNHEY and CDR2 SVGAGI. CDR3 length: 14 residues. DNA for the CDR3: TGTGCCAGCAGCCTCCCCGAGGGAAGGAACACCATATATTTT. Its protein is CASSLPEGRNTIYF.

Remarks on this clonotype: This clone may be a read error of a much larger clone one base away. This chain joins TRBV12-5 and TRBJ2-5; the D call may be TRBD1 or TRBD2 (5 bases each). This CDR3 has 15 amino acids. Germline V gene data show CDR1 as LGHNT and CDR2 as FRNRAP. The CDR3, as DNA: TGTGCTAGTGGCGTCTGGCGAGGGGCCCAAGAGACCCAGCACTTC. Its translation is CASGVWRGAQETQHF.

CDR3 residues: CASSPPGQGSGTEAFF. CDR3 bases: TGTGCCAGCAGCCCTCCGGGACAGGGGTCCGGCACTGAAGCTTTCTTT. The rearrangement uses TRBV7-3 and TRBJ1-1; 10 bases map to TRBD1. Trimming cost V 5 bases and J 4 bases; bases outside gene matches: 10. The CDR3 sequence is 16 residues long. CDR1 and CDR2 (germline): SGHTA, FQGTGA. The variable domain in full, completed from reference TRBV7-3 and TRBJ1-1, reads GAGVSQTPSNKVTEKGKYVELRCDPISGHTALYWYRQSLGQGPEFLIYFQGTGAADDSGLPNDRFFAVRPEGSVSTLKIQRTERGDSAVYLCASSPPGQGSGTEAFFGQGTRLTVV.

The chain carries TRBV7-2 and TRBJ1-4, with 8 bases aligning to TRBD1. Per the germline V gene, CDR1 is SGHTA and CDR2 is FQGNSA. CDR3 length: 14 residues. V gave up 5 bases and J gave up 8 bases; unmatched junction bases: 7. The DNA of the CDR3 is TGTGCCAGCAGCCAACGACAGGGGAGGGAAAAACTGTTTTTT. Amino acids: CASSQRQGREKLFF.

This clonotype occurred a few times. The chain is built from TRBV10-1 and TRBJ2-7; D is unresolved. This CDR3 has 12 residues. V lost 7 bases and J lost 3, with 10 bases in between. CDR1 is WNHNN, CDR2 SYGVQD, per germline (reference sequence). The CDR3 sequence is CASKSNFYEQYF. The CDR3 DNA sequence: TGCGCCAGCAAGAGTAATTTCTACGAGCAGTACTTC.

V usage is TRBV6-2 or TRBV6-3 and J usage is TRBJ2-2; 11 bases fit TRBD2. V was clipped by 11 bases and J by 0 bases; unmatched bases: 11. Germline assignment: CDR1 MNHEY and CDR2 SVGEGT. This CDR3 contains 17 residues. In DNA form, the CDR3 reads TGTGCCTACTCTAGACCGGGACTAGCGGCGAACACCGGGGAGCTGTTTTTT. It codes for CAYSRPGLAANTGELFF.

Remarks on this clonotype: Mismatch with germline at one junction end may stem from a read error. The rearrangement links TRBV11-2 to TRBJ2-7, with 14 bases matching TRBD2. The germline CDR1 and CDR2 sequences are SGHAT and FQNNGV. The CDR3 is made up of 12 amino acids. The CDR3 nucleotides read TGTGCCAGCAGCTTCCCGGGACTAGCGGGAGTTTTC. This encodes CASSFPGLAGVF. Using reference TRBV11-2 and TRBJ2-7 for the parts outside the CDR3, the full variable domain is EAGVAQSPRYKIIEKRQSVAFWCNPISGHATLYWYQQILGQGPKLLIQFQNNGVVDDSQLPKDRFSAERLKGVDSTLKIQPAKLEDSAVYLCASSFPGLAGVFGPGTRLTVT.

DNA of the CDR3: TGTGCCAGCAGCCCGGCAGGGATGGACTACGAGCAGTACTTC. Residues: CASSPAGMDYEQYF. The rearrangement uses TRBV7-2 and TRBJ2-7, with D possibly matching TRBD1 (5 bases). The CDR3 contains 14 residues. Trimming took 5 bases from V and 3 from J, leaving 14 bases between them. Germline V gene sequence: CDR1 SGHTA, CDR2 FQGNSA.

The V call is TRBV7-9, the J call TRBJ2-7, with D perhaps matching TRBD2 (7 bases). V lost 6 bases and J lost 0, with 27 bases in between. Germline V gives CDR1 SEHNR, CDR2 FQNEAQ (reference sequence). The CDR3 covers 19 residues. The CDR3 DNA reads TGTGCCAGCAGTTCAAGGGGGGACTATCCCCCCAGGAGCTCCTACGAGCAGTACTTC. Protein product: CASSSRGDYPPRSSYEQYF. The full variable domain, its missing parts supplied by reference TRBV7-9 and TRBJ2-7, is DTGVSQNPRHKITKRGQNVTFRCDPISEHNRLYWYRQTLGQGPEFLTYFQNEAQLEKSRLLSDRFSAERPKGSFSTLEIQRTEQGDSAMYLCASSSRGDYPPRSSYEQYFGPGTRLTVT.

This clonotype was seen ten or more times. This chain connects TRBV6-1 to TRBJ1-1; D may be TRBD1 (5 bases). The V end was cut by 8 bases, the J end by 4 bases, with 14 bases between. The CDR3 totals 13 residues. Germline CDR1 reads MNHNS; CDR2 reads SASEGT. The CDR3 nucleotides are TGTGCCAGCGGACATTACGGGGTCACTGAAGCTTTCTTT. Its protein product is CASGHYGVTEAFF.

The chain has TRBV14 and TRBJ2-5; 10 bases are shared with TRBD2. The CDR3 has 14 residues. After removal of 2 bases from V and 6 bases from J, the junction contained 3 bases not matched to a gene. Germline V gene data show CDR1 as SGHDN and CDR2 as FVKESK. CDR3 bases: TGTGCCAGCAGCCAAAATAGCGGGGGGCAGACCCAGTACTTC. The encoded protein is CASSQNSGGQTQYF.

This clonotype was observed many times. This sequence joins TRBV10-3 and TRBJ1-4; unclear D gene. Per germline, CDR1 ENHRY and CDR2 SYGVKD. The CDR3 contains 15 residues. The V and J ends lost 0 bases and 1 base respectively, with 6 bases between them. The CDR3: CAISESARTNEKLFF. CDR3 nucleotides: TGTGCCATCAGTGAGTCGGCCCGAACTAATGAAAAACTGTTTTTT.

This clonotype came up a few times. V usage is TRBV10-3 and J usage is TRBJ2-5, with 10 nucleotides matching TRBD1. V lost 4 bases, J lost 4 bases, and 3 bases stayed unmatched. The length of the CDR3 is 14 residues. Germline values: CDR1 ENHRY, CDR2 SYGVKD. DNA for the CDR3: TGTGCCATCAGTGGACAGGGGGCAACAGAGACCCAGTACTTC. It is translated as CAISGQGATETQYF.

In DNA, the CDR3 is TGCAGTGCCGCCGGGAGAGGGGCCAACGTCCTGACTTTC. Translated, it gives CSAAGRGANVLTF. This chain links TRBV20-1 with TRBJ2-6; tentative D call: TRBD2 (6 bases). CDR1 is DFQATT and CDR2 is SNEGSKA in the germline V gene (reference sequence). This CDR3 contains 13 residues. V lost 6 bases and J 4 bases, leaving 10 bases between the germline ends.

The chain is built from TRBV7-2 and TRBJ1-1, with D unclear. In germline, CDR1 is SGHTA, CDR2 FQGNSA. Deletions cut 6 bases from V and 7 bases from J, with 9 bases between. The CDR3 is 11 residues long. DNA for the CDR3: TGTGCCAGCAGGCAACAGTTTGAAGCTTTCTTT. Amino acid sequence: CASRQQFEAFF.

CDR3 sequence: CASRAEGLEEKLFF. The CDR3 DNA is TGTGCCAGCAGGGCGGAAGGGTTAGAAGAAAAACTGTTTTTT. The chain employs TRBV7-9 and TRBJ1-4; D gene unclear. Trimming removed 6 bases from V and 8 bases from J, with 16 bases in between. Germline V CDR1 and CDR2: SEHNR, FQNEAQ (reference sequence). The CDR3 runs 14 residues.

The sample holds many counts of this clonotype. DNA of the CDR3: TGTGCCAGCAGCTTAGCGGCAGGTCGGATCCAAGAGACCCAGTACTTC. This gives the protein CASSLAAGRIQETQYF. The chain uses TRBV11-1 and TRBJ2-5; D remains ambiguous. The V and J ends lost 0 bases and 1 base respectively, with 12 bases between them. CDR1 is SGHAT and CDR2 is FQDESV in the germline V gene (reference sequence). The CDR3 sequence is 16 residues long.

This clonotype was detected ten times or more. This sequence joins TRBV20-1 and TRBJ1-5; 12 bases match TRBD1. V shed 6 bases, J shed 6 bases, and the junction held 12 bases outside the gene matches. CDR3 length: 16 amino acids. The germline V gene has CDR1 DFQATT and CDR2 SNEGSKA (reference sequence). The CDR3 nucleotides are TGCAGTGCGTTTAGACCCGGGACAGGGGGCCTTCAGCCCCAGCATTTT. Its translation is CSAFRPGTGGLQPQHF.

The V and J genes are TRBV5-5 and TRBJ1-4; tentative D call: TRBD1 (6 bases). Germline V lookup: CDR1 SGHKS, CDR2 YYEKEE (reference sequence). This CDR3 is built from 13 residues. V was trimmed by 4 bases and J by 10 bases, leaving 14 bases between them. The CDR3 loop is CASSRGQTGKLFF. The CDR3 DNA sequence: TGTGCCAGCAGCCGCGGACAGACTGGAAAACTGTTTTTT.

This chain uses TRBV20-1 with TRBJ1-2, with D perhaps TRBD1 (5 bases). The ends were cut back, 6 bases at V and 4 bases at J, with 30 bases in the middle. The CDR3 sequence is 18 residues long. Germline CDR1 is DFQATT and CDR2 is SNEGSKA (reference sequence). DNA of the CDR3: TGCAGTGCCGCTAGAGATCCCCTACACAGGTCTTTCCCCTATGGCTACACCTTC. It encodes CSAARDPLHRSFPYGYTF.

This clonotype was counted only a few times. The chain links TRBV30 to TRBJ1-1; D remains ambiguous. There are 14 residues in the CDR3. Germline loops: CDR1 GTSNPN, CDR2 SVGIG (reference sequence). V was pared by 0 bases and J by 0 bases, with 8 bases between. The CDR3 nucleotides read TGTGCCTGGAGTGTATCAGCAATGAACACTGAAGCTTTCTTT. It yields the protein CAWSVSAMNTEAFF.

As concerns this clonotype: The junction departs from germline at one end; a sequencing error may be responsible. CDR3 residues: CASSFGMGGGNSPLHF. CDR3 bases: TGCGCCAGCAGCTTCGGTATGGGCGGAGGTAATTCACCCCTCCACTTT. The chain recombines TRBV9 with TRBJ1-6; D uncertain. CDR1 is SGDLS, CDR2 YYNGEE, per germline. The CDR3 runs 16 residues.